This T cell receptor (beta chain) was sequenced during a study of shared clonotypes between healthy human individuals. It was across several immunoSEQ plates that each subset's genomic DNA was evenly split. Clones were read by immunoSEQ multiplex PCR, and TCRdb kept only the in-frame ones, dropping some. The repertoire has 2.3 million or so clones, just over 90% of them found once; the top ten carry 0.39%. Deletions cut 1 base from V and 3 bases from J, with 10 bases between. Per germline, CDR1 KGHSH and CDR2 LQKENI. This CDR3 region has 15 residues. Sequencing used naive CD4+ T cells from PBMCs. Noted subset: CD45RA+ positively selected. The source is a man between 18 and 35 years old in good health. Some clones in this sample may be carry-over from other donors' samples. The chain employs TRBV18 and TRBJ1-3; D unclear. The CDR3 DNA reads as TGTGCCAGCTCACCACTACCCCTCCTTGGAAACACCATATATTTT. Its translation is CASSPLPLLGNTIYF.